The clone carrying this TCR beta chain was recorded many times. The length of the CDR3 is 16 residues. The V gene's germline CDR1 is LGHNA and CDR2 YSLEER. The V and J ends lost 0 bases and 2 bases, in that order; junction bases with no gene match: 7. The sample originates from a study of molecular identifiers for immune sequencing clone quantification. Each CDR3 protein is one row after TCRdb ran MiXCR on the PCR reads. The table lists 550,000 to 750,000 distinct CDR3 sequences, about 20% of them singletons. The chain has TRBV4-3 and TRBJ2-7; 7 bases line up with TRBD1. The clonotype was recovered from a human donor in good health. Some libraries in this study had Jurkat cell RNA spiked in. Sequencing was done on a sample of naive CD8+ T cells from blood, with Jurkat cell RNA spiked in. As to subset: FACS-sorted CD8+CD4-CCR7+CD45RA+ naive T cells. The CDR3 sequence: CASSQDLWQGAYEQYF. For the CDR3, the DNA is TGCGCCAGCAGCCAAGACCTTTGGCAGGGGGCCTACGAGCAGTACTTC.